The 25 T cell receptor beta chains below were found in one sample sequenced in a study of beta chain features in type 1 diabetes. Overall study findings and caveats: Moderate but significant shortening of TCRB CDR3s was recorded in all four CD4+ subsets from Type 1 diabetes patients.

These receptors have no identified antigens. Sequencing targeted expressed TCRB transcripts, as all isolated RNA had been reverse transcribed. Only in-frame clones appear in the TCRdb table, and some are missing; sequencing was by immunoSEQ multiplex PCR. The sample includes roughly 350,000 clones, 9.6% of them seen just once. Sequencing was performed on central memory CD4+ T cells from blood. The receptors were gathered from a man aged 25-45 years with type 1 diabetes.

This chain links TRBV7-2 with TRBJ2-5; D is uncertain. The J call may be faulty, since TRBJ2-7 better matches the DNA end. CDR1 SGHTA and CDR2 FQGNSA come from the germline V gene. The length of the CDR3 is 15 residues. DNA for the CDR3: TGTGCCAGCAGCTTAGTGGCGGCAGGATACTACGAGCAGTACTTC. It codes for CASSLVAAGYYEQYF.

A remark on this clone: Other DNA sequences in this specimen translate into the identical CDR3. The chain recombines TRBV20-1 with TRBJ2-7; TRBD1 might be the D (5 bases). There are 11 residues in the CDR3. Per the germline V gene, CDR1 is DFQATT and CDR2 is SNEGSKA (reference sequence). V dropped 5 bases and J dropped 5 bases, with 10 bases sitting between them. CDR3 sequence: CSAAQGNEQYF. CDR3 in DNA: TGCAGTGCTGCGCAGGGAAACGAGCAGTACTTC.

The chain joins TRBV7-2 to TRBJ2-1; no definite D call. V lost 5 bases and J 5 bases, leaving 10 bases between the germline ends. Germline-derived CDR1 and CDR2 are SGHTA and FQGNSA. The CDR3 spans 13 residues. Here the CDR3 reads CASSPTLNNEQFF. The CDR3 bases are TGTGCCAGCAGCCCCACTCTCAACAATGAGCAGTTCTTC.

A few counts support this clone. V is TRBV7-2 and J is TRBJ2-5, with TRBD2 matching over 7 bases. Germline CDR1 is SGHTA and CDR2 is FQGNSA. Germline trimming cut 4 bases from V and 0 bases from J; bases unmatched to any gene: 11. The CDR3 has 17 amino acids. CDR3 protein: CASSSLRASGNQETQYF. CDR3 nucleotides: TGTGCCAGCAGCTCCCTGCGGGCTAGCGGAAACCAAGAGACCCAGTACTTC.

This clone appeared many times. V and J are TRBV7-6 and TRBJ2-1; 7 positions agree with TRBD1. The V segment lost 4 bases and the J segment 12 bases; nucleotides outside the gene matches: 9. Germline assignment: CDR1 SGHVS and CDR2 FNYEAQ. The CDR3 sequence is 13 residues long. The CDR3 loop is CASSSEGAQRQFF. In nucleotides, the CDR3 is TGTGCCAGCAGCTCAGAGGGGGCGCAAAGGCAGTTCTTC.

This clone was picked up many times. This chain links TRBV30 with TRBJ2-7, with a possible D match to TRBD2 (7 bases). There are 15 residues in the CDR3. V shed 3 bases and J shed 5 bases, with 20 bases lying between them. Germline CDR1 reads GTSNPN; CDR2 reads SVGIG (reference sequence). The CDR3, as DNA: TGTGCCTGGAGCAAAGGGCTGGGGGCGGGGGACGAGCAGTACTTC. It codes for CAWSKGLGAGDEQYF. The variable domain in full, completed from reference TRBV30 and TRBJ2-7, reads SQTIHQWPATLVQPVGSPLSLECTVEGTSNPNLYWYRQAAGRGLQLLFYSVGIGQISSEVPQNLSASRPQDRQFILSSKKLLLSDSGFYLCAWSKGLGAGDEQYFGPGTRLTVT.

This clone was seen more than once but under ten times. The chain combines TRBV7-2 with TRBJ1-5, with 8 positions matching TRBD1. CDR3 length equals 19 residues. The V and J ends lost 0 bases and 0 bases, in that order; junction bases with no gene match: 10. CDR1 SGHTA and CDR2 FQGNSA come from the germline V gene. The CDR3 region has the DNA TGTGCCAGCAGCTTAGCATCAGGGGGCGCAGGGGGTAGCAATCAGCCCCAGCATTTT. Its translation: CASSLASGGAGGSNQPQHF.

This clone was seen more than once but under ten times. The chain uses TRBV9 and TRBJ2-3, with D possibly being TRBD2 (5 bases). Germline V gives CDR1 SGDLS, CDR2 YYNGEE. The CDR3 sequence is 14 residues long. The V end was cut by 0 bases, the J end by 4 bases, with 9 bases between. The CDR3 nucleotides are TGTGCCAGCAGCGTAGGTGGGAGCTCAGATACGCAGTATTTT. This translates into CASSVGGSSDTQYF. Drawing the rest from reference TRBV9 and TRBJ2-3, the complete variable domain is DSGVTQTPKHLITATGQRVTLRCSPRSGDLSVYWYQQSLDQGLQFLIQYYNGEERAKGNILERFSAQQFPDLHSELNLSSLELGDSALYFCASSVGGSSDTQYFGPGTRLTVL.

The rearrangement joins TRBV2 to TRBJ2-5; 8 positions match TRBD1. The J call could be wrong; TRBJ2-7 is a better fit for the DNA end. CDR3 length: 15 amino acids. The germline gives CDR1 SNHLY, CDR2 FYNNEI. The CDR3 DNA follows: TGTGCCAGCAGTGAGGGCAGGGGGCCCTCCTACGAGCAGTACTTC. Amino acid sequence: CASSEGRGPSYEQYF.

This clone was detected a few times. The gene calls are TRBV6-5 and TRBJ2-7, with no clear D. The CDR3 is 13 residues long. Trimming left V 1 base short and J 3 bases short, with 7 bases between. CDR1 is MNHEY and CDR2 is SVGAGI in the germline V gene. Here the CDR3 DNA reads TGTGCCAGCAGTTACTTCGCCGTCTACGAGCAGTACTTC. Encoded protein: CASSYFAVYEQYF.

In its sample, this clone was seen a few times. CDR3 bases: TGTGCCAGCAGAGGGACAGGATTCTATGGCTACACCTTC. Amino acids: CASRGTGFYGYTF. The chain recombines TRBV6-6 with TRBJ1-2; 8 bases map to TRBD1. The CDR3 consists of 13 residues. CDR1 is MNHNY and CDR2 is SVGAGI in the germline V gene (reference sequence). Trimming at V came to 6 bases and at J to 4 bases, leaving 4 bases not matched to a gene.

This clone was detected only a few times. V and J are TRBV18 and TRBJ1-5, with D uncertain. Trimming took 1 base from V and 3 from J, leaving 10 bases between them. The CDR3 runs 15 residues. Looked up from germline, CDR1 is KGHSH and CDR2 is LQKENI. This CDR3 reads CASSPQSGNNQPQHF. The CDR3 DNA reads as TGTGCCAGCTCACCACAGTCAGGTAACAATCAGCCCCAGCATTTT.

This clone came up a few times. The rearrangement joins TRBV4-3 to TRBJ2-7; weak D call: TRBD1 (6 bases). Deletions cut 2 bases from V and 0 bases from J, with 17 bases between. This CDR3 spans 17 amino acids. Germline V lookup: CDR1 LGHNA, CDR2 YSLEER. The CDR3 here is CASSQNLDRSSSYEQYF. The CDR3 bases are TGCGCCAGCAGCCAAAACCTGGACAGATCAAGCTCCTACGAGCAGTACTTC.

This clone was observed a handful of times. CDR3 in amino acids: CASSAQGGRATNEKLFF. CDR3 DNA: TGTGCCAGCAGCGCCCAAGGAGGAAGAGCAACTAATGAAAAACTGTTTTTT. The J gene is TRBJ1-4, the V gene TRBV9, with no clear D. There are 17 residues in the CDR3. V lost 3 bases and J lost 0, with 15 bases in between. Germline V CDR1 and CDR2: SGDLS, YYNGEE.

This sequence joins TRBV6-6 and TRBJ2-4; the D is unclear. CDR3 length: 12 residues. Germline CDR1 is MNHNY and CDR2 is SVGAGI (reference sequence). Trimming pared 7 bases from V and 10 bases from J, leaving 14 bases between. DNA for the CDR3: TGTGCCAGCAAGAGAGGAGAGAATATTCAGTACTTC. Translated: CASKRGENIQYF.

Only a few counts were recorded for this clone. At the DNA level, this CDR3 is encoded by other sequences in the same sample as well. The genes are TRBV28 and TRBJ2-5; tentative D call: TRBD1 (6 bases). This CDR3 is built from 14 residues. The germline CDR1 and CDR2 sequences are MDHEN and SYDVKM. V lost 2 bases to trimming and J lost 5 bases, with 12 bases between them. The CDR3 is CASSLQGNRETQYF. The CDR3 DNA follows: TGTGCCAGCAGTTTACAGGGGAACCGGGAGACCCAGTACTTC.

This clone has more than one count but fewer than ten. J is TRBJ2-6 and V is TRBV2; D is perhaps TRBD1 (6 bases). Germline V gives CDR1 SNHLY, CDR2 FYNNEI. This CDR3 contains 16 residues. V was shortened by 5 bases and J by 4 bases, with 15 bases between the two germline ends. CDR3 loop: CASSRSGDAGANVLTF. The CDR3, as DNA: TGTGCCAGCAGTAGGTCAGGGGATGCCGGGGCCAACGTCCTGACTTTC.

CDR3 nucleotides: TGTGCCAGCAGCGTAAGGAGTTCAGAAAAACTGTTTTTT. Amino acids: CASSVRSSEKLFF. The V call is TRBV7-9, the J call TRBJ1-4; D gene unclear. CDR3 size: 13 residues. Trimming left V 5 bases short and J 8 bases short, with 12 bases between. The germline gives CDR1 SEHNR, CDR2 FQNEAQ (reference sequence).

This clone was counted only a few times. The genes are TRBV7-2 and TRBJ2-5; TRBD2 agrees at 14 bases. V lost 4 bases, J lost 5 bases, and 9 bases stayed unmatched. In germline, CDR1 is SGHTA, CDR2 FQGNSA. CDR3 length equals 17 residues. CDR3 residues: CASSSGLAGGIGETQYF. For the CDR3, the DNA is TGTGCCAGCAGCTCCGGACTAGCGGGAGGAATTGGCGAGACCCAGTACTTC.

This clone was observed a handful of times. The chain joins TRBV29-1 to TRBJ1-1; D is perhaps TRBD1 (6 bases). Germline CDR1 reads SQVTM; CDR2 reads ANQGSEA. Trimming removed 6 bases from V and 1 base from J, with 9 bases in between. There are 12 residues in the CDR3. CDR3 residues: CSVRGPNTEAFF. CDR3 bases: TGCAGCGTACGGGGGCCGAACACTGAAGCTTTCTTT. The full variable domain, rest sourced from reference TRBV29-1 and TRBJ1-1, is SAVISQKPSRDICQRGTSLTIQCQVDSQVTMMFWYRQQPGQSLTLIATANQGSEATYESGFVIDKFPISRPNLTFSTLTVSNMSPEDSSIYLCSVRGPNTEAFFGQGTRLTVV.

This clone was recorded a few times. The CDR3 DNA sequence: TGTGCCAGCACCCTGTTGGCGAACGGGGAGCTGTTTTTT. Translated: CASTLLANGELFF. This sequence joins TRBV28 and TRBJ2-2, with no clear D. Germline values: CDR1 MDHEN, CDR2 SYDVKM. V was clipped by 7 bases and J by 7 bases, with 13 bases between them. The CDR3 is 13 residues long. Filled out from reference TRBV28 and TRBJ2-2, the complete variable domain reads DVKVTQSSRYLVKRTGEKVFLECVQDMDHENMFWYRQDPGLGLRLIYFSYDVKMKEKGDIPEGYSVSREKKERFSLILESASTNQTSMYLCASTLLANGELFFGEGSRLTVL.

The V and J genes are TRBV7-2 and TRBJ2-5; D not certain. Germline loops: CDR1 SGHTA, CDR2 FQGNSA. The length of the CDR3 is 13 residues. V lost 2 bases and J 6 bases, leaving 10 bases between the germline ends. The CDR3 DNA is TGTGCCAGCAGCTTAACCCCTTTGCAGACCCAGTACTTC. Its translation: CASSLTPLQTQYF.

This chain joins TRBV28 and TRBJ1-2, with TRBD1 as a possible D gene (5 bases). CDR3 length: 16 residues. With 4 bases removed from V and 0 bases from J, the gap between germline ends came to 15 bases. Germline V gene lookup returns CDR1 MDHEN and CDR2 SYDVKM. In DNA form, the CDR3 reads TGTGCCAGCAGTTCCGCGACAGCTACTCCTAACTATGGCTACACCTTC. Its protein is CASSSATATPNYGYTF.

Only a few counts were recorded for this clone. The chain couples TRBV2 to TRBJ2-5, with TRBD2 identical over 7 bases. CDR1 and CDR2 (germline): SNHLY, FYNNEI. The CDR3 spans 13 residues. Trimming at V came to 10 bases and at J to 1 base, leaving 6 bases not matched to a gene. The CDR3 sequence is CATVGTTQETQYF. The DNA for the CDR3 is TGTGCCACCGTTGGGACTACCCAAGAGACCCAGTACTTC.

This clone was seen just once. This could be a read error, since a much larger clone is one nucleotide away. The same CDR3 is also encoded by other DNA sequences in this sample. The rearrangement joins TRBV28 to TRBJ1-5, with 7 nucleotides matching TRBD1. Germline CDR1 is MDHEN and CDR2 is SYDVKM. The CDR3 covers 16 residues. The CDR3 region has the DNA TGTGCCAGCAGTACTCAACAGGGGACGCGCAATCAGCCCCAGCACTTT. This gives the protein CASSTQQGTRNQPQHF.